This is a list of T cell receptor beta chains from one sample in a study of shared clonotypes between healthy human individuals. Generated by immunoSEQ multiplex PCR, the TCRdb table keeps only in-frame clones and is missing some. This sample has hundreds of thousands of clones, with roughly 73% found just once. The sequenced sample was memory CD4+ T cells sorted from blood. The source of these receptors is a woman aged 30 to 39 in good health. The CDR3 runs from the conserved cysteine through the conserved F or W. A D gene is named only where the DNA matches it firmly.

v_call: TRBV9; j_call: TRBJ2-7; d_call: NA; cdr3_aa: CASSPGTATYEQYF
v_call: TRBV28; j_call: TRBJ1-1; d_call: TRBD1; cdr3_aa: CASTQGASTEAFF
v_call: TRBV27; j_call: TRBJ2-7; d_call: NA; cdr3_aa: CASSLYPGHEQYF
v_call: TRBV29-1; j_call: TRBJ2-3; d_call: NA; cdr3_aa: CSVDASWGTDTQYF
v_call: TRBV14; j_call: TRBJ2-2; d_call: NA; cdr3_aa: CASSRDRPGELFF
v_call: TRBV11-2; j_call: TRBJ2-2; d_call: NA; cdr3_aa: CASSLDISVPTGELFF
v_call: TRBV25-1; j_call: TRBJ2-3; d_call: NA; cdr3_aa: CASSRSLVSDTQYF
v_call: TRBV28; j_call: TRBJ1-2; d_call: NA; cdr3_aa: CASSSPGTSDYGYTF
v_call: TRBV7-8; j_call: TRBJ2-2; d_call: TRBD1; cdr3_aa: CASIDRAPGELFF
v_call: TRBV4-1; j_call: TRBJ2-2; d_call: TRBD1; cdr3_aa: CASSQDMTGGGTGELFF
v_call: TRBV25-1; j_call: TRBJ1-6; d_call: NA; cdr3_aa: CASSDSHNSPLHF
v_call: TRBV7-9; j_call: TRBJ1-2; d_call: TRBD1; cdr3_aa: CASSQTGTGNDGYTF
v_call: TRBV7-9; j_call: TRBJ1-2; d_call: NA; cdr3_aa: CASSLDSSTYGYTF
v_call: TRBV5-4; j_call: TRBJ2-7; d_call: NA; cdr3_aa: CASSSDFYEQYF
v_call: TRBV28; j_call: TRBJ2-7; d_call: TRBD2; cdr3_aa: CASSSGLAGPTYEQYF
v_call: TRBV11-3; j_call: TRBJ2-2; d_call: TRBD2; cdr3_aa: CASSLNSGSGTGELFF
v_call: TRBV19; j_call: TRBJ2-5; d_call: NA; cdr3_aa: CASSNRDSETQYF
v_call: TRBV6-1; j_call: TRBJ1-3; d_call: NA; cdr3_aa: CASYHRLNSGNTIYF
v_call: TRBV10-3; j_call: TRBJ2-1; d_call: TRBD1; cdr3_aa: CAISDPGTGDYNEQFF
v_call: TRBV10-3; j_call: TRBJ1-5; d_call: NA; cdr3_aa: CAISESLAGREQPQHF
v_call: TRBV7-9; j_call: TRBJ2-1; d_call: NA; cdr3_aa: CASSYTTVRARGFNNEQFF
v_call: TRBV25-1; j_call: TRBJ2-3; d_call: NA; cdr3_aa: CASSEYAGRETDTQYF
v_call: TRBV2; j_call: TRBJ2-3; d_call: TRBD2; cdr3_aa: CASSPGLAGEADTQYF
v_call: TRBV28; j_call: TRBJ2-2; d_call: NA; cdr3_aa: CASGFANTGELFF
v_call: TRBV7-2; j_call: TRBJ1-5; d_call: NA; cdr3_aa: CASSLSQGQNQPQHF
v_call: TRBV4-1; j_call: TRBJ1-1; d_call: NA; cdr3_aa: CASSQVGQLNTEAFF
v_call: TRBV6-1; j_call: TRBJ1-4; d_call: NA; cdr3_aa: CASSEAWVTGRNEKLFF
v_call: TRBV7-2; j_call: TRBJ2-7; d_call: NA; cdr3_aa: CASSLDSGGYYEQYF
v_call: TRBV4-1; j_call: TRBJ2-5; d_call: NA; cdr3_aa: CASSQDPASAFQETQYF
v_call: TRBV5-1; j_call: TRBJ2-1; d_call: TRBD2; cdr3_aa: CASSLYVGSGPYNEQFF
v_call: TRBV6-5; j_call: TRBJ1-4; d_call: NA; cdr3_aa: CASSPGIASNEKLFF
v_call: TRBV5-1; j_call: TRBJ2-1; d_call: NA; cdr3_aa: CASSLDSGGYNEQFF
v_call: TRBV7-9; j_call: TRBJ2-7; d_call: NA; cdr3_aa: CASSLTRQGAYEQYF
v_call: TRBV7-9; j_call: TRBJ2-7; d_call: TRBD2; cdr3_aa: CASSFRGGYEQYF
v_call: TRBV4-1; j_call: TRBJ1-1; d_call: NA; cdr3_aa: CASSQRQGYTEAFF
v_call: TRBV19; j_call: TRBJ1-2; d_call: NA; cdr3_aa: CASSPNPGLIPYGYTF
v_call: TRBV10-1; j_call: TRBJ2-5; d_call: TRBD2; cdr3_aa: CASKVSGILQETQYF
v_call: TRBV2; j_call: TRBJ2-5; d_call: NA; cdr3_aa: CASSPRAGAETQYF
v_call: TRBV28; j_call: TRBJ1-1; d_call: TRBD1; cdr3_aa: CASSLVRGTEAFF
v_call: TRBV10-3; j_call: TRBJ2-5; d_call: NA; cdr3_aa: CAISESGQGGETQYF
v_call: TRBV7-9; j_call: TRBJ2-7; d_call: TRBD2; cdr3_aa: CASSWAGERGVYF
v_call: TRBV28; j_call: TRBJ2-3; d_call: NA; cdr3_aa: CASSLTGPFDTQYF
v_call: TRBV27; j_call: TRBJ1-3; d_call: TRBD1; cdr3_aa: CASSFGTGPGNTIYF
v_call: TRBV5-3; j_call: TRBJ2-2; d_call: TRBD2; cdr3_aa: CARSLTSENTGELFF
v_call: TRBV7-9; j_call: TRBJ2-2; d_call: NA; cdr3_aa: CATEYTNTGELFF
v_call: TRBV5-1; j_call: TRBJ2-7; d_call: NA; cdr3_aa: CASSLDGGPGEQYF
v_call: TRBV4-2; j_call: TRBJ2-1; d_call: NA; cdr3_aa: CASSQGSVTGRSYEQFF
v_call: TRBV5-1; j_call: TRBJ2-7; d_call: NA; cdr3_aa: CASSLGGRSYEQYF
v_call: TRBV28; j_call: TRBJ1-5; d_call: NA; cdr3_aa: CASSFPRTGNQPQHF
v_call: TRBV18; j_call: TRBJ1-2; d_call: NA; cdr3_aa: CASSPGIQQYYGYTF
v_call: TRBV5-1; j_call: TRBJ1-3; d_call: NA; cdr3_aa: CASRGGVSGNTIYF
v_call: TRBV14; j_call: TRBJ2-1; d_call: TRBD2; cdr3_aa: CASRTTLAGSAPFF
v_call: TRBV30; j_call: TRBJ2-7; d_call: TRBD2; cdr3_aa: CAWSEWGGNTRSSYEQYF
v_call: TRBV5-4; j_call: TRBJ2-3; d_call: NA; cdr3_aa: CASSSASSSTDTQYF
v_call: TRBV7-7; j_call: TRBJ2-5; d_call: TRBD1; cdr3_aa: CASSPPDRGTQYF
v_call: TRBV7-9; j_call: TRBJ1-2; d_call: NA; cdr3_aa: CASSEYYGYTF
v_call: TRBV29-1; j_call: TRBJ1-1; d_call: NA; cdr3_aa: CSVDARDNTEAFF
v_call: TRBV28; j_call: TRBJ1-2; d_call: NA; cdr3_aa: CASSTSTAGYTF
v_call: TRBV2; j_call: TRBJ2-7; d_call: TRBD1; cdr3_aa: CAAAGQASYEQYF
v_call: TRBV19; j_call: TRBJ2-3; d_call: TRBD2; cdr3_aa: CASSTLAGSTDTQYF